Following are 14 T cell receptor beta chains from one sample sequenced in a study of cytomegalovirus exposure and HLA in healthy donors. Primers: 60 Vbeta forward and 13 Jbeta reverse. TCRdb's table, derived via immunoSEQ multiplex PCR, lists solely in-frame clones and lacks some. This table has approximately 220,000 clones, under 80% appearing once. Sequenced sample: PBMCs. The receptors shown here come from a girl aged 2 to 10 in good health and CMV-seronegative.

On this clone: The same CDR3 also results from other DNA sequences found in this sample. The J gene is TRBJ2-7, the V gene TRBV4-1; unclear D gene. Germline loops: CDR1 MGHRA, CDR2 YSYEKL. The germline V and J ends were trimmed by 0 bases and 3 bases, with 6 bases remaining between them. The CDR3 consists of 13 residues. In nucleotides, the CDR3 is TGCGCCAGCAGCCAAGATCGAGACTACGAGCAGTACTTC. Translated, it gives CASSQDRDYEQYF.

This clone has just one count. As DNA, the CDR3 is TGTGCCAGCAGTGAATGGGGCTCCTACGAGCAGTACTTC. Translating gives CASSEWGSYEQYF. The chain has TRBV6-1 and TRBJ2-5; D is undetermined. The end of the DNA aligns better with TRBJ2-7, so the J call may be wrong. The V gene's germline CDR1 is MNHNS and CDR2 SASEGT. The CDR3 consists of 13 residues.

This chain connects TRBV4-1 to TRBJ1-5, with 7 bases matching TRBD1. From germline, CDR1 is MGHRA and CDR2 YSYEKL. J was trimmed by 0 bases and V by 3 bases; bases with no gene match: 11. CDR3 length: 18 residues. The CDR3 DNA reads TGCGCCAGCAGCCAGCTACCCCAGGGGGTTTATAGCAATCAGCCCCAGCATTTT. This encodes CASSQLPQGVYSNQPQHF.

CDR3 in amino acids: CASSVTGTHTGELFF. The CDR3 nucleotides are TGTGCCAGCAGTGTCACCGGGACACACACCGGGGAGCTGTTTTTT. The chain recombines TRBV25-1 with TRBJ2-2; perhaps TRBD1 as D (6 bases). CDR1 and CDR2 from the germline V gene are MGHDK and SYGVNS. The CDR3 consists of 15 residues. Trimming shortened V by 4 bases and J by 3 bases, and 12 bases separated the two germline ends.

V and J are TRBV6-5 and TRBJ1-4, with TRBD1 identical over 8 bases. Germline-derived CDR1 and CDR2 are MNHEY and SVGAGI. V was pared by 5 bases and J by 16 bases, with 12 bases of the junction left unmatched. The CDR3 has 13 residues. The CDR3 protein is CASSQARQGHKFF. The CDR3 bases are TGTGCCAGCAGTCAAGCTAGACAGGGGCACAAGTTTTTT.

The chain couples TRBV7-9 to TRBJ2-3, with TRBD2 as a possible D gene (5 bases). CDR1 is SEHNR and CDR2 is FQNEAQ in the germline V gene (reference sequence). The CDR3 is made up of 15 amino acids. Trimming cost V 4 bases and J 0 bases, with 11 bases left between them. The CDR3 sequence: CASSSPGSSTDTQYF. The CDR3 DNA follows: TGTGCCAGCAGCTCTCCGGGGAGTAGCACAGATACGCAGTATTTT. Full variable domain (outside the CDR3, taken from reference TRBV7-9 and TRBJ2-3): DTGVSQNPRHKITKRGQNVTFRCDPISEHNRLYWYRQTLGQGPEFLTYFQNEAQLEKSRLLSDRFSAERPKGSFSTLEIQRTEQGDSAMYLCASSSPGSSTDTQYFGPGTRLTVL.

This clone was seen only a few times. This rearrangement joins TRBV11-3 to TRBJ2-1; D perhaps matches TRBD2 (7 bases). The CDR3 is 15 amino acids. Germline CDR1 reads SGHNT; CDR2 reads YENEEA. Between the trimmed V and J ends, which lost 5 bases and 2 bases, there was a span of 13 bases. The CDR3 DNA follows: TGTGCCAGCAGCGCCCGGGGGGCCACCTACAATGAGCAGTTCTTC. Encoded protein: CASSARGATYNEQFF. Looking up the rest from reference TRBV11-3 and TRBJ2-1 gives the full variable domain: EAGVVQSPRYKIIEKKQPVAFWCNPISGHNTLYWYLQNLGQGPELLIRYENEEAVDDSQLPKDRFSAERLKGVDSTLKIQPAELGDSAVYLCASSARGATYNEQFFGPGTRLTVL.

The chain carries TRBV20-1 and TRBJ2-7; 7 positions match TRBD2. This CDR3 spans 11 amino acids. V was pared by 2 bases and J by 5 bases, with 0 bases of the junction left unmatched. Germline values: CDR1 DFQATT, CDR2 SNEGSKA (reference sequence). CDR3 sequence: CSARREDEQYF. As DNA, the CDR3 is TGCAGTGCTAGACGGGAGGACGAGCAGTACTTC.

The rearrangement joins TRBV27 to TRBJ2-1, with D tentatively TRBD1 (5 bases). Deletions cut 0 bases from V and 0 bases from J, with 21 bases between. The CDR3 spans 20 residues. The germline gives CDR1 MNHEY, CDR2 SMNVEV (reference sequence). CDR3 loop: CASSLSGLGASVFSYNEQFF. The CDR3 DNA reads as TGTGCCAGCAGTTTATCGGGGTTAGGGGCGAGTGTCTTCTCCTACAATGAGCAGTTCTTC.

This clone appeared a few times. This chain links TRBV29-1 with TRBJ2-7, with 9 bases matching TRBD2. Germline V lookup: CDR1 SQVTM, CDR2 ANQGSEA. After removal of 7 bases from V and 4 bases from J, the junction contained 8 bases not matched to a gene. There are 13 residues in the CDR3. CDR3: CSAEAGGPYEQYF. The CDR3 DNA follows: TGCAGCGCCGAGGCGGGAGGGCCATACGAGCAGTACTTC.

V and J are TRBV18 and TRBJ2-3; TRBD2 might be the D (6 bases). V gave up 2 bases and J gave up 4 bases, with 13 bases separating them. The length of the CDR3 is 15 residues. Germline assignment: CDR1 KGHSH and CDR2 LQKENI. CDR3 loop: CASSPSLGGADTQYF. The CDR3 coding sequence is TGTGCCAGCTCACCAAGTCTAGGAGGGGCAGATACGCAGTATTTT.

This chain joins TRBV4-1 and TRBJ2-2; 7 bases map to TRBD1. V lost 4 bases to trimming and J lost 1 base; unmatched junction nucleotides: 6. CDR1 is MGHRA, CDR2 YSYEKL, per germline. The CDR3 totals 16 residues. The DNA of the CDR3 is TGCGCCAGCAGCCTTACCGGGACAGTGAACACCGGGGAGCTGTTTTTT. Amino acids: CASSLTGTVNTGELFF.

This clone was seen a handful of times. In nucleotides, the CDR3 is TGCGCCAGCAGCTTGGCGGGAGGGGGCAATGAGCAGTTCTTC. It encodes CASSLAGGGNEQFF. This chain uses TRBV5-1 with TRBJ2-1; 8 bases map to TRBD2. V trimming: 0 bases; J trimming: 6 bases; junction bases outside the gene matches: 2. This CDR3 comprises 14 residues. CDR1 and CDR2 from the germline V gene are SGHRS and YFSETQ. The full variable domain, with the rest looked up from reference TRBV5-1 and TRBJ2-1, is KAGVTQTPRYLIKTRGQQVTLSCSPISGHRSVSWYQQTPGQGLQFLFEYFSETQRNKGNFPGRFSGRQFSNSRSEMNVSTLELGDSALYLCASSLAGGGNEQFFGPGTRLTVL.

The chain links TRBV5-1 to TRBJ2-1; 10 positions agree with TRBD2. The CDR3 is 15 residues long. CDR1 SGHRS and CDR2 YFSETQ come from the germline V gene. The V gene end was trimmed by 4 bases and the J gene end by 6 bases; junction bases not matched to a gene: 7. CDR3 region: CASSPSSGRSNEQFF. CDR3 bases: TGCGCCAGCAGCCCCTCTAGCGGGAGAAGCAATGAGCAGTTCTTC.